This is a list of T cell receptor beta chains from one sample in a study of cytomegalovirus exposure and HLA in healthy donors. Here immunoSEQ multiplex PCR was the method, and the copy in TCRdb shows in-frame clones only, minus some. Among about 180,000 clones listed, around 80% were seen once. The specimen sequenced was PBMCs. The origin of the receptors is a girl between 10 and 17 years old in good health and CMV-seropositive. CDR3s include the opening cysteine and the closing phenylalanine or tryptophan. The D gene is left open where the match is weak. Expanded clones are given a class, and other clones once, few, many or no size at all.

j_call v_call cdr3_length d_call clone_size cdr3_aa cdr3_nt
TRBJ2-1 TRBV6-1 15 TRBD1 - CASSRGTGWFHEQFF TGTGCCAGCAGTCGTGGGACAGGGTGGTTCCATGAGCAGTTCTTC
TRBJ2-2 TRBV18 14 - - CASSRDFNTGELFF TGTGCCAGCTCCCGGGACTTTAACACCGGGGAGCTGTTTTTT
TRBJ2-3 TRBV4-1 18 TRBD2 - CASSRLPGRVGRTDTQYF TGCGCCAGCAGCCGCCTCCCCGGGAGGGTGGGGAGGACAGATACGCAGTATTTT
TRBJ2-1 TRBV4-1 17 - once CASSPERRYSSYNEQFF TGCGCCAGCAGCCCCGAAAGGCGGTATAGCTCCTACAATGAGCAGTTCTTC
TRBJ2-2 TRBV29-1 16 TRBD1 - CSVEGGRGQSTGELFF TGCAGCGTTGAGGGTGGTCGGGGACAGAGCACCGGGGAGCTGTTTTTT
TRBJ1-1 TRBV5-8 16 - once CASSSGGSTVNTEAFF TGTGCCAGCAGCTCGGGAGGTTCAACGGTGAACACTGAAGCTTTCTTT
TRBJ2-2 TRBV27 16 TRBD1 - CASSLSPGGNTGELFF TGTGCCAGCAGTTTATCGCCAGGGGGCAACACCGGGGAGCTGTTTTTT
TRBJ2-3 TRBV7-9 14 - - CASSLGRGSDTQYF TGTGCCAGCAGCCTAGGCCGAGGGTCAGATACGCAGTATTTT
TRBJ1-1 TRBV2 13 TRBD1 - CASRTGWSTEAFF TGTGCCAGCAGGACAGGGTGGAGCACTGAAGCTTTCTTT
TRBJ2-1 TRBV13 14 TRBD1 once CASSKRTGYNEQFF TGTGCCAGCAGCAAGAGGACAGGCTACAATGAGCAGTTCTTC
TRBJ2-2 TRBV7-9 15 - - CASRPRTLGTGELFF TGTGCCAGCAGACCGAGGACACTTGGGACCGGGGAGCTGTTTTTT
TRBJ2-7 TRBV11-1 13 - - CASRQDSSYEQYF TGTGCCAGCAGGCAGGACAGCTCCTACGAGCAGTACTTC
TRBJ1-2 TRBV7-9 18 TRBD1 - CASSLSYGQGQLEDGYTF TGTGCCAGCAGCTTAAGCTATGGACAGGGGCAACTGGAGGATGGCTACACCTTC
TRBJ1-1 TRBV29-1 13 - - CSVQTGRNTEAFF TGCAGCGTGCAGACAGGTAGGAACACTGAAGCTTTCTTT
TRBJ2-2 TRBV7-6 15 TRBD1 once CASSLWDSPIGELFF TGTGCCAGCAGCCTCTGGGACAGTCCTATCGGGGAGCTGTTTTTT
TRBJ2-5 TRBV7-9 14 - - CASSSTGLQETQYF TGTGCCAGCAGCTCCACAGGGCTCCAAGAGACCCAGTACTTC
TRBJ1-1 TRBV19 14 - - CASKTGGWNTEAFF TGTGCCAGCAAGACCGGAGGATGGAACACTGAAGCTTTCTTT
TRBJ2-7 TRBV2 14 - - CASSDPNSSYEQYF TGTGCCAGCAGTGACCCCAACAGCTCCTACGAGCAGTACTTC
TRBJ2-2 TRBV2 15 TRBD2 - CASTEGRGRRGELFF TGTGCCAGCACCGAGGGGAGGGGAAGGAGGGGGGAGCTGTTTTTT
TRBJ2-1 TRBV19 16 - - CASSSRRESSYNEQFF TGTGCCAGTAGCTCGCGGAGAGAGAGCTCCTACAATGAGCAGTTCTTC
TRBJ1-2 TRBV27 13 TRBD1 few CASSPDRVGGYTF TGTGCCAGCAGTCCAGACAGGGTCGGGGGCTACACCTTC
TRBJ2-1 TRBV4-3 16 TRBD2 few CASSLAVAGGLYEQFF TGCGCCAGCAGCCTAGCCGTCGCGGGAGGTCTCTATGAGCAGTTCTTC
TRBJ2-7 TRBV4-2 18 - - CASSPTTGSSPNSYEQYF TGTGCCAGCAGCCCAACCACGGGGAGTTCCCCCAATTCTTACGAGCAGTACTTC
TRBJ2-2 TRBV18 16 TRBD2 - CASSGLAGRNTGELFF TGTGCCAGCTCCGGACTAGCGGGACGGAACACCGGGGAGCTGTTTTTT
TRBJ1-1 TRBV6-1 14 - - CASSEDRRNTEAFF TGTGCCAGCAGTGAAGACAGAAGGAACACTGAAGCTTTCTTT
TRBJ1-2 TRBV29-1 14 TRBD1 once CSVPTTGTGVGYTF TGCAGCGTACCCACTACCGGGACAGGGGTCGGCTACACCTTC
TRBJ2-1 TRBV2 11 TRBD1 - CASRGQGPLFF TGTGCCAGCAGGGGACAGGGACCTCTGTTCTTC
TRBJ2-5 TRBV6-5 15 - once CASSYGWGGHGTQYF TGTGCCAGCAGTTATGGATGGGGGGGGCATGGGACCCAGTACTTC
TRBJ1-2 TRBV12-5 13 - - CASGLVQGRGYTF TGTGCTAGTGGTTTGGTACAGGGTCGTGGCTACACCTTC
TRBJ2-1 TRBV15 15 - - CATSRGGSSYNEQFF TGTGCCACCAGCAGAGGCGGCAGCTCCTACAATGAGCAGTTCTTC
TRBJ2-3 TRBV5-1 12 - - CASSLAPDTQYF TGCGCCAGCAGCTTGGCCCCGGATACGCAGTATTTT
TRBJ2-2 TRBV18 19 TRBD2 - CASSPTIPLAGTNTGELFF TGTGCCAGCTCACCAACTATACCACTAGCGGGAACGAACACCGGGGAGCTGTTTTTT
TRBJ1-2 TRBV19 17 TRBD1 once CASSPYHSGQEPYGYTF TGTGCCAGTAGCCCATACCATTCCGGACAGGAACCCTATGGCTACACCTTC
TRBJ2-5 TRBV5-1 15 TRBD2 - CASSTTREGGETQYF TGCGCCAGCAGCACAACAAGGGAGGGAGGGGAGACCCAGTACTTC
TRBJ2-1 TRBV6-5 14 TRBD2 - CASSYNGRMHEQFF TGTGCCAGCAGTTACAACGGGAGGATGCATGAGCAGTTCTTC
TRBJ2-7 TRBV6-6 13 TRBD2 once CASKRRGAYEQYF TGTGCCAGCAAGAGGCGGGGGGCCTACGAGCAGTACTTC
TRBJ2-2 TRBV25-1 18 - - CASSDPSGRVGGTGELFF TGTGCCAGCAGTGATCCCTCAGGGCGGGTGGGGGGCACCGGGGAGCTGTTTTTT
TRBJ1-5 TRBV27 14 - - CASSLYGGYQPQHF TGTGCCAGCAGTTTGTACGGCGGTTATCAGCCCCAGCATTTT
TRBJ2-7 TRBV5-1 17 TRBD1 - CASSLVIGRQGAYEQYF TGCGCCAGCAGCTTGGTTATCGGTCGGCAGGGGGCCTACGAGCAGTACTTC
TRBJ2-1 TRBV6-5 15 TRBD2 few CASSLSGRAYNEQFF TGTGCCAGCAGCCTTAGCGGGAGGGCCTACAATGAGCAGTTCTTC
TRBJ2-2 TRBV6-5 15 TRBD1 - CASRSSGTATGELFF TGTGCCAGCAGGTCCTCCGGGACAGCCACCGGGGAGCTGTTTTTT
TRBJ1-2 TRBV14 15 TRBD1 few CASSLMKGAPYGYTF TGTGCCAGCAGCCTCATGAAGGGGGCCCCCTATGGCTACACCTTC
TRBJ2-3 TRBV10-3 15 TRBD2 once CAMASAAGVIDTQYF TGTGCCATGGCCTCGGCGGCGGGAGTTATAGATACGCAGTATTTT
TRBJ2-3 TRBV19 13 - - CASSSFVLDFQYF TGTGCCAGTAGTTCGTTTGTCTTAGATTTTCAGTATTTT
TRBJ2-1 TRBV6-6 15 TRBD2 once CASSSSTSVHNEQFF TGTGCCAGCAGTTCCTCGACTAGCGTCCACAATGAGCAGTTCTTC
TRBJ2-7 TRBV27 14 - once CASSLYSGSYEQYF TGTGCCAGCAGTTTATACTCCGGGTCCTACGAGCAGTACTTC
TRBJ2-7 TRBV5-4 15 TRBD2 once CASSSGGGNAYEQYF TGTGCCAGCAGCTCGGGAGGGGGGAACGCCTACGAGCAGTACTTC
TRBJ2-7 TRBV5-1 15 TRBD2 - CASRRLAGLTYEQYF TGCGCCAGCAGAAGACTAGCGGGACTAACCTACGAGCAGTACTTC
TRBJ1-5 TRBV18 13 - once CASRAGDNQPQHF TGTGCCAGCCGAGCCGGGGATAATCAGCCCCAGCATTTT
TRBJ1-4 TRBV6-5 14 TRBD1 few CASSSGTGVEKLFF TGTGCCAGCAGTTCCGGGACAGGGGTTGAAAAACTGTTTTTT
TRBJ2-7 TRBV5-1 16 TRBD1 once CASSPDKGTASYEQYF TGCGCCAGCAGCCCAGATAAAGGGACAGCTTCCTACGAGCAGTACTTC
TRBJ2-1 TRBV19 16 - - CATSDGAASPGDEQFF TGTGCCACCTCGGACGGGGCGGCCTCCCCGGGGGATGAGCAGTTCTTC
TRBJ2-7 TRBV11-2 17 TRBD2 - CASSFGTSGPSGYEQYF TGTGCCAGCAGCTTCGGGACTAGCGGACCCTCAGGGTACGAGCAGTACTTC